This T cell receptor (beta chain) was recorded in a study of control samples from healthy donors and cancer patients. The CDR3 sequence is 15 residues long. The V end was cut by 6 bases, the J end by 0 bases, with 14 bases between. Germline values: CDR1 LGHNA, CDR2 YSLEER. Method: immunoSEQ multiplex PCR; TCRdb's copy keeps in-frame clones and lacks some. The table lists some 95,000 clones, approximately 81% of them singletons, with 10% in the top ten. The sequencing input was blood. The chain carries TRBV4-3 and TRBJ1-1; D gene uncertain. The sequence derives from a woman aged 25 to 39 in good health. The CDR3 here is CASRESRVMNTEAFF. The DNA of the CDR3 is TGCGCCAGCAGGGAAAGTAGGGTCATGAACACTGAAGCTTTCTTT.